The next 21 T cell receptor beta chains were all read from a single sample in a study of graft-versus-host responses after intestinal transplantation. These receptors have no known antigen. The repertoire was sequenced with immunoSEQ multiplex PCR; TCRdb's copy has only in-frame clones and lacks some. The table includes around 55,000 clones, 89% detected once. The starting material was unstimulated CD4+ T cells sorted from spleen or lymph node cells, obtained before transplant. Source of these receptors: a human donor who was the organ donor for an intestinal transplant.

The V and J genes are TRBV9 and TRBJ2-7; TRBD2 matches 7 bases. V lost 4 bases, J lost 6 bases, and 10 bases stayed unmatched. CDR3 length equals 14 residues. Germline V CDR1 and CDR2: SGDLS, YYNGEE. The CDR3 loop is CASSSRASGGEQYF. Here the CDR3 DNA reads TGTGCCAGCAGCTCCAGGGCGTCGGGGGGCGAGCAGTACTTC.

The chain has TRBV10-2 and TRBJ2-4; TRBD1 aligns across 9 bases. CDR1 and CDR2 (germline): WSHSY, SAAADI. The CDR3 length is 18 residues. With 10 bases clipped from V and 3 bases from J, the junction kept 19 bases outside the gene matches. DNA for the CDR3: TGCGCCACTCTGAGGAGACAGGGGGGTCGCCAACACAAAAACATTCAGTACTTC. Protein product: CATLRRQGGRQHKNIQYF.

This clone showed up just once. The CDR3, as DNA: TGTGCCAGCAGCTCACGGGGGAGTCCGAACACCGGGGAGCTGTTTTTT. The encoded protein is CASSSRGSPNTGELFF. The gene calls are TRBV7-3 and TRBJ2-2, with a possible D match to TRBD2 (6 bases). The CDR3 covers 16 residues. The germline V gene has CDR1 SGHTA and CDR2 FQGTGA. The ends were cut back, 4 bases at V and 0 bases at J, with 12 bases in the middle.

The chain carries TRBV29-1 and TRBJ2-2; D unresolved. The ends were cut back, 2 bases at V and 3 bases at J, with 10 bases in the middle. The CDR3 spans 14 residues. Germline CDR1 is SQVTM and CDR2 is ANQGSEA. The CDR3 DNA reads TGCAGCGTTGAATCGGCGAGCGACACCGGGGAGCTGTTTTTT. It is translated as CSVESASDTGELFF.

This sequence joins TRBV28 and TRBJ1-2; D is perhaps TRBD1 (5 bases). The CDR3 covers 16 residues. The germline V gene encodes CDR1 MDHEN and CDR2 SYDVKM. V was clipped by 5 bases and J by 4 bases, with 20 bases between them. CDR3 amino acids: CASSTTGTTLSYGYTF. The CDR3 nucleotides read TGTGCCAGCAGTACCACCGGGACTACCTTGAGCTATGGCTACACCTTC.

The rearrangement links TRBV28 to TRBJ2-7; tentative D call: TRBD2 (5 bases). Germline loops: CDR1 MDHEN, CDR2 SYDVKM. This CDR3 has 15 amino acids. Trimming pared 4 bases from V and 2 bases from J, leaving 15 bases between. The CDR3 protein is CASSSPLGSPYEQYF. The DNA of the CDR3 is TGTGCCAGCAGTTCCCCCTTGGGGAGCCCCTACGAGCAGTACTTC.

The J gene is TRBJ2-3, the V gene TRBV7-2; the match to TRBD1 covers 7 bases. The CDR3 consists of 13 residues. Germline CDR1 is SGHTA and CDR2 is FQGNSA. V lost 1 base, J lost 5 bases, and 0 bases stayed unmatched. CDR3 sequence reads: CASSLDRGDTQYF. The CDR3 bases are TGTGCCAGCAGCTTAGACAGGGGAGATACGCAGTATTTT.

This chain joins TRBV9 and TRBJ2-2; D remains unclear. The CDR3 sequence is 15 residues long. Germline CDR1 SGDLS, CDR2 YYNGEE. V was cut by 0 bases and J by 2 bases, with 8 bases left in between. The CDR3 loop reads CASSVATQNTGELFF. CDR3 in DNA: TGTGCCAGCAGCGTAGCTACTCAAAACACCGGGGAGCTGTTTTTT.

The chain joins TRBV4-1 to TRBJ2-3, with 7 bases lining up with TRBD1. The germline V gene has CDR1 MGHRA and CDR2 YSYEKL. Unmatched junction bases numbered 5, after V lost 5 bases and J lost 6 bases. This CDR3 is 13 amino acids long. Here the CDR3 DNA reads TGCGCCAGCAGCGTACAGGGGCACGATACGCAGTATTTT. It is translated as CASSVQGHDTQYF.

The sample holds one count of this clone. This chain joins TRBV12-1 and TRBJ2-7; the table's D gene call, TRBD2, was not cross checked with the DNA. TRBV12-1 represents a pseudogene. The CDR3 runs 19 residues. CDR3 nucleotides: TGTGCCAGCAGCTTTGATGGGGACCCTAGCGGGCCAATCTCCTACGAGCAGTACTTC. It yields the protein CASSFDGDPSGPISYEQYF.

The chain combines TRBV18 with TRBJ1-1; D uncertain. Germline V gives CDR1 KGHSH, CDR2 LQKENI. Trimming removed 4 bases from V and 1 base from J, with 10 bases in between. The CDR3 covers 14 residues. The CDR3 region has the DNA TGTGCCAGCTCACGTAACCGGGAGAACACTGAAGCTTTCTTT. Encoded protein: CASSRNRENTEAFF.

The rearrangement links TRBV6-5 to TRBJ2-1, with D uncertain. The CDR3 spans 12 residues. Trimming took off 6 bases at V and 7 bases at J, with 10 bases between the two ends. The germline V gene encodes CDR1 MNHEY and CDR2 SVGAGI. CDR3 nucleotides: TGTGCCAGCAGGGGCCGTGGAAATGAGCAGTTCTTC. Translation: CASRGRGNEQFF.

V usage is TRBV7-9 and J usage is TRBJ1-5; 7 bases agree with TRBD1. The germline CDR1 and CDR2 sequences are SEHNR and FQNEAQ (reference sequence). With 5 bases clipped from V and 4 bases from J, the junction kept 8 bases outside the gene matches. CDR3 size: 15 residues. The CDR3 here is CASSPSGGMNQPQHF. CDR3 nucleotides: TGTGCCAGCAGCCCTTCAGGGGGGATGAATCAGCCCCAGCATTTT.

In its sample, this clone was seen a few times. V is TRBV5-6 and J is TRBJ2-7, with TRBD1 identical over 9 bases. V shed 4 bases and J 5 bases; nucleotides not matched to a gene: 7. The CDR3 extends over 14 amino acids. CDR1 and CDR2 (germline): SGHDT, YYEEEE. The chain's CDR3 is CASSLWDRVHEQYF. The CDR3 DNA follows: TGTGCCAGCAGCCTCTGGGACAGGGTCCACGAGCAGTACTTC.

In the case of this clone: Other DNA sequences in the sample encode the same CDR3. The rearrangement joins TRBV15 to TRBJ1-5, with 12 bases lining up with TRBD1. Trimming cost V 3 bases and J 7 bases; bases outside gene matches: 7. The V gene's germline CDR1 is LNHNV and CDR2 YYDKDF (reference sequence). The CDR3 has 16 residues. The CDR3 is CATSSGTGGSGQPQHF. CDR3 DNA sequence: TGTGCCACCAGCAGCGGGACAGGGGGCTCGGGCCAGCCCCAGCATTTT.

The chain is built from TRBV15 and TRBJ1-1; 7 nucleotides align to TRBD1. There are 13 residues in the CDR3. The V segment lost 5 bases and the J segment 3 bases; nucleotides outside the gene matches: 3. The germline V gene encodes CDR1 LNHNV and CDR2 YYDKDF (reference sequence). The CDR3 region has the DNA TGTGCCACCAGCGGCGACAGGGACACTGAAGCTTTCTTT. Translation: CATSGDRDTEAFF.

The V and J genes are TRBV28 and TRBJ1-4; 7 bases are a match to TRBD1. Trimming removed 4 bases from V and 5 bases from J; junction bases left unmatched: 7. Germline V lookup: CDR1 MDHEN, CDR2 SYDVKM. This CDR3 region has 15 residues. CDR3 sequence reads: CASSSTGAQNEKLFF. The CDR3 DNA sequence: TGTGCCAGCAGTTCAACAGGGGCTCAAAATGAAAAACTGTTTTTT.

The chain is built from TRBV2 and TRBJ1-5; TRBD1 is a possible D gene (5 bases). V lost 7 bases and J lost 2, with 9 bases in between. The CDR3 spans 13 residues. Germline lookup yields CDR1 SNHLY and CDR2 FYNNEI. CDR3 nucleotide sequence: TGTGCCAGCACGTGGGGGGGCAATCAGCCCCAGCATTTT. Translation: CASTWGGNQPQHF.

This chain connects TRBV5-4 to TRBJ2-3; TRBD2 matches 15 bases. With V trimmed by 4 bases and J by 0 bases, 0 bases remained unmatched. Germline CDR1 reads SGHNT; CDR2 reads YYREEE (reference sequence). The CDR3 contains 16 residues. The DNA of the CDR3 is TGTGCCAGCAGCGGGACTAGCGGGAGGAGCACAGATACGCAGTATTTT. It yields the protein CASSGTSGRSTDTQYF. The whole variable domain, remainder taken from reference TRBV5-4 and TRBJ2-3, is ETGVTQSPTHLIKTRGQQVTLRCSSQSGHNTVSWYQQALGQGPQFIFQYYREEENGRGNFPPRFSGLQFPNYSSELNVNALELDDSALYLCASSGTSGRSTDTQYFGPGTRLTVL.

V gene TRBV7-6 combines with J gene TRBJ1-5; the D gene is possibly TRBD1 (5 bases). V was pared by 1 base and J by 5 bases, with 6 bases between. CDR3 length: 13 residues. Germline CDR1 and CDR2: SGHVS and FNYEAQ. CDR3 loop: CASSLGGDQPQHF. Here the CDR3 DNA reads TGTGCCAGCAGCTTAGGGGGGGATCAGCCCCAGCATTTT.

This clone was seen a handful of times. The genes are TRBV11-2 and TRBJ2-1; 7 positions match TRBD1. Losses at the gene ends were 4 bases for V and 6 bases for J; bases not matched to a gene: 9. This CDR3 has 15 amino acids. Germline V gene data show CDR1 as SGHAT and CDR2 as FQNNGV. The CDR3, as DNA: TGTGCCAGCAGCTCAAAGACAGGGTTGGTCAATGAGCAGTTCTTC. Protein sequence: CASSSKTGLVNEQFF.